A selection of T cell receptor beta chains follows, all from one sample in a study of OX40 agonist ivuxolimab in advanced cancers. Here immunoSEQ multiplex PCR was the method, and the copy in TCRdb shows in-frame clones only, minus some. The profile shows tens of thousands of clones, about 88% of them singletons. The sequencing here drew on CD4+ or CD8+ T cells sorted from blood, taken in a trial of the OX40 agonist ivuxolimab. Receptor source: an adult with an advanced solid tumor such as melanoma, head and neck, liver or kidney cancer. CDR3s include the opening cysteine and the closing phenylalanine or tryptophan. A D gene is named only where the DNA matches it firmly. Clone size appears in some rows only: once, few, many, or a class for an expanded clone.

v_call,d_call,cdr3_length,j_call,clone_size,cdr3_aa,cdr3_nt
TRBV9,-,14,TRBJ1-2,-,CASSVGGGESGYTF,TGTGCCAGCAGCGTAGGAGGGGGTGAAAGCGGCTACACCTTC
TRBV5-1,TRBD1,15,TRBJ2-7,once,CASSLEGTGGGEQYF,TGCGCCAGCAGCTTGGAAGGGACAGGGGGCGGTGAGCAGTACTTC
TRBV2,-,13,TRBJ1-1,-,CASSETSNTEAFF,TGTGCCAGCAGTGAAACTTCGAACACTGAAGCTTTCTTT
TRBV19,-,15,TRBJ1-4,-,CASSTPRAGGEKLFF,TGTGCCAGTAGTACTCCCAGGGCGGGGGGTGAAAAACTGTTTTTT
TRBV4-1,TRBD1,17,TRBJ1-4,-,CASSQVGQGAVDEKLFF,TGCGCCAGCAGCCAAGTGGGACAGGGGGCGGTTGATGAAAAACTGTTTTTT
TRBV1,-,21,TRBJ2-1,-,CTSSQDHGTGPLDGSYNEQFF,TGCACCAGCAGCCAAGATCATGGGACAGGCCCATTAGATGGCTCCTACAATGAGCAGTTCTTC
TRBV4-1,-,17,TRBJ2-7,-,CASSQDRGARVTYEQYF,TGCGCCAGCAGCCAAGATCGGGGGGCGAGGGTTACCTACGAGCAGTACTTC
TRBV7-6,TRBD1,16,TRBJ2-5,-,CASSLAPDRGRETQYF,TGTGCCAGCAGCTTAGCGCCAGACAGGGGGCGAGAGACCCAGTACTTC
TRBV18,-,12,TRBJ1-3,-,CASSPDRNTIYF,TGTGCCAGCTCACCCGACAGAAACACCATATATTTT
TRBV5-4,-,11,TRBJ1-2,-,CASSSRDGYTF,TGTGCCAGCAGCTCCAGAGATGGCTACACCTTC
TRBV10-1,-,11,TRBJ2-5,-,CASSAPETQYF,TGCGCCAGCAGTGCCCCGGAGACCCAGTACTTC
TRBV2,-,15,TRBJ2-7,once,CASSGSDRKGDEQYF,TGTGCCAGCAGTGGTTCGGACAGAAAAGGCGACGAGCAGTACTTC
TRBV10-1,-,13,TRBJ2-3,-,CASSESSRDTQYF,TGCGCCAGCAGTGAATCAAGCCGCGATACGCAGTATTTT
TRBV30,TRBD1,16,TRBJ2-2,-,CAWSARTGGYGGELFF,TGTGCCTGGAGTGCCCGGACAGGGGGTTATGGCGGGGAGCTGTTTTTT
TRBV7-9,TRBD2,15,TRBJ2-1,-,CASSSTSGGANEQFF,TGTGCCAGCAGCTCGACTAGCGGGGGGGCGAATGAGCAGTTCTTC
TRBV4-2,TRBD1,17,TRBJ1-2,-,CASSQVGRGTGSYGYTF,TGTGCCAGCAGCCAAGTGGGTCGGGGGACAGGGTCCTATGGCTACACCTTC
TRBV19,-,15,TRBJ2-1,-,CASSILLLRDNEQFF,TGTGCCAGTAGCATACTACTTCTTCGGGACAATGAGCAGTTCTTC
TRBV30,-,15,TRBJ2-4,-,CAWSPGHLAKNIQYF,TGTGCCTGGAGTCCGGGACACTTAGCCAAAAACATTCAGTACTTC
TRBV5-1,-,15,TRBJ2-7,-,CASSSPDSRSHEQYF,TGCGCCAGCAGCTCGCCGGACAGTAGGTCTCACGAGCAGTACTTC
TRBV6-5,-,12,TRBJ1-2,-,CASSRDSYGYTF,TGTGCCAGCAGTCGCGACAGCTATGGCTACACCTTC
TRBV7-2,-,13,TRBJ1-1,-,CASSPRLNTEAFF,TGTGCCAGCAGCCCCCGACTGAACACTGAAGCTTTCTTT
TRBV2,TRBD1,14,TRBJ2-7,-,CASSFTGESGEQYF,TGTGCCAGCAGTTTTACAGGGGAATCGGGCGAGCAGTACTTC
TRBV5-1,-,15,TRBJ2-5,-,CASSLQGGGQETQYF,TGCGCCAGCAGCTTACAGGGCGGGGGACAAGAGACCCAGTACTTC
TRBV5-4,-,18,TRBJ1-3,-,CASSAGGLAWGQGNTIYF,TGTGCCAGCAGCGCGGGAGGCCTAGCGTGGGGGCAAGGAAACACCATATATTTT
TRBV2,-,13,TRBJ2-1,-,CASTRAGYNEQFF,TGTGCCAGCACTAGGGCGGGTTACAATGAGCAGTTCTTC
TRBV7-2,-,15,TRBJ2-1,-,CASSFVASYGNEQFF,TGTGCCAGCAGCTTTGTGGCTAGCTACGGCAATGAGCAGTTCTTC
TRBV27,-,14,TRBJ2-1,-,CASKPGTSYNEQFF,TGTGCCAGCAAACCAGGAACCTCCTACAATGAGCAGTTCTTC
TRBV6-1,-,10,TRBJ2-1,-,CASRGNEQFF,TGTGCCAGCCGGGGGAATGAGCAGTTCTTC
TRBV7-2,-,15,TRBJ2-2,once,CASSPRTANTGELFF,TGTGCCAGCAGCCCGAGGACAGCGAACACCGGGGAGCTGTTTTTT
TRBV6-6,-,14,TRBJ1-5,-,CASSRDTGLGPQHF,TGTGCCAGCAGTAGGGATACAGGGCTAGGGCCCCAGCATTTT
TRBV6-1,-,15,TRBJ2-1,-,CASRDPLTRRNEQFF,TGTGCCAGCAGGGACCCATTGACGAGGCGGAATGAGCAGTTCTTC
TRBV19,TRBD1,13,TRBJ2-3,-,CASSPDREDTQYF,TGTGCCAGTAGTCCGGACAGGGAAGATACGCAGTATTTT
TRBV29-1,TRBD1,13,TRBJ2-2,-,CSVGQGAGGELFF,TGCAGCGTTGGACAGGGGGCAGGCGGGGAGCTGTTTTTT
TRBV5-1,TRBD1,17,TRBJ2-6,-,CASSPGTEDSGANVLTF,TGCGCCAGCAGCCCGGGGACAGAAGACTCTGGGGCCAACGTCCTGACTTTC
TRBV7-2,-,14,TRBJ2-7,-,CASSLTGESYEQYF,TGTGCCAGCAGCTTAACGGGTGAGTCCTACGAGCAGTACTTC
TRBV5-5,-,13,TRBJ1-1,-,CASTVHLNTEAFF,TGTGCCAGCACCGTTCACCTGAACACTGAAGCTTTCTTT
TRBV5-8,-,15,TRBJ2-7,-,CASSQRSTPRPEQYF,TGTGCCAGCAGCCAGAGAAGTACACCTAGACCCGAGCAGTACTTC
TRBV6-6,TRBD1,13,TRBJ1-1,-,CATNTGQLTEAFF,TGTGCCACCAACACGGGACAGCTTACTGAAGCTTTCTTT
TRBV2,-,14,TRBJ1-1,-,CASRAYGQSTEAFF,TGTGCCAGCAGGGCCTACGGACAGAGCACTGAAGCTTTCTTT
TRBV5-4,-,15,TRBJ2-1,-,CASSWSSGVEDEQFF,TGTGCCAGCAGCTGGTCTTCCGGGGTCGAGGATGAGCAGTTCTTC
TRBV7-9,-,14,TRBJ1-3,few,CASSLDGTRNTIYF,TGTGCCAGCAGCCTTGACGGGACCCGGAACACCATATATTTT
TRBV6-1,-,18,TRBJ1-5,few,CASSERAVLGLSNQPQHF,TGTGCCAGCAGTGAACGGGCGGTACTCGGCCTTAGCAATCAGCCCCAGCATTTT
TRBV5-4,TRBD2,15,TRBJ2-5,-,CASSFGRGGQETQYF,TGTGCCAGCAGCTTCGGGCGGGGGGGCCAAGAGACCCAGTACTTC
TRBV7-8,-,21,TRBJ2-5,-,CASSLGRKLTGIVGDQETQYF,TGTGCCAGCAGCCTGGGACGTAAACTAACAGGGATAGTCGGTGACCAAGAGACCCAGTACTTC
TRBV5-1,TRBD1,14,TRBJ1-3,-,CASSNGQAGNTIYF,TGCGCCAGCAGCAACGGACAGGCTGGAAACACCATATATTTT
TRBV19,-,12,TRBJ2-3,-,CASSIGTDTQYF,TGTGCCAGCAGTATTGGAACAGATACGCAGTATTTT
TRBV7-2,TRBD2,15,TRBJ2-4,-,CASSGRTGGKNIQYF,TGTGCCAGCAGCGGGAGGACGGGGGGCAAAAACATTCAGTACTTC
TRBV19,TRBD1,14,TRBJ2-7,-,CASSGQGARNEQYF,TGTGCCAGTAGTGGACAGGGGGCGCGGAACGAGCAGTACTTC
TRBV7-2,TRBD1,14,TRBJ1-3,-,CASSQTGTGNTIYF,TGTGCCAGCAGCCAGACAGGGACTGGAAACACCATATATTTT
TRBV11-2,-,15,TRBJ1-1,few,CASSLSLAMNTEAFF,TGTGCCAGCAGCTTGAGTCTGGCGATGAACACTGAAGCTTTCTTT
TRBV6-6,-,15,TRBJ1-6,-,CASSRQVSYNSPLHF,TGTGCCAGCAGCCGACAGGTCTCCTATAATTCACCCCTCCACTTT
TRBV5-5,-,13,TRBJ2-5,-,CASSLWDSETQYF,TGTGCCAGCAGCCTCTGGGACTCAGAGACCCAGTACTTC
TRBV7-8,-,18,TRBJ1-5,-,CASSLSNLARGFNQPQHF,TGTGCCAGCAGCTTATCTAACCTCGCTAGGGGGTTCAATCAGCCCCAGCATTTT
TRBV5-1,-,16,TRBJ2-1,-,CASSLGTGLLYNEQFF,TGCGCCAGCAGCTTGGGAACGGGACTGCTCTACAATGAGCAGTTCTTC